This T cell receptor beta chain was sequenced during a study of cytomegalovirus exposure and HLA in healthy donors. About the study: Among roughly 180 million T cells, an earlier analysis found roughly 120 million unique TCR beta sequences. The study placed around 80% of its roughly 430 genotyped donors in the Caucasian-associated ancestry cluster. Whole-study findings and limits: Within an earlier analysis, most TCR beta V segments proved productive either about 87% or about 30% of the time.

In the PCR, 60 Vbeta and 13 Jbeta primers were used. Data came from immunoSEQ multiplex PCR; TCRdb stores just in-frame clones and leaves some out. This sample has approximately 150,000 clones, with 75% to 90% found just once. Regarding this clone: The antigen remains unidentified.

The source is a woman in her twenties or thirties in good health and CMV-seronegative. The sequenced sample consisted of PBMCs.

The CDR3 region is CASSLLARLGQPQHF. The CDR3 DNA is TGTGCCAGCAGTTTATTAGCCCGGCTCGGTCAGCCCCAGCATTTT. This chain links TRBV28 with TRBJ1-5; no reliable D call. The CDR3 extends over 15 amino acids. Between the trimmed V and J ends, which lost 1 base and 6 bases, there was a span of 13 bases. CDR1 is MDHEN, CDR2 SYDVKM, per germline. The whole variable domain, filled in from reference TRBV28 and TRBJ1-5, reads DVKVTQSSRYLVKRTGEKVFLECVQDMDHENMFWYRQDPGLGLRLIYFSYDVKMKEKGDIPEGYSVSREKKERFSLILESASTNQTSMYLCASSLLARLGQPQHFGDGTRLSIL.